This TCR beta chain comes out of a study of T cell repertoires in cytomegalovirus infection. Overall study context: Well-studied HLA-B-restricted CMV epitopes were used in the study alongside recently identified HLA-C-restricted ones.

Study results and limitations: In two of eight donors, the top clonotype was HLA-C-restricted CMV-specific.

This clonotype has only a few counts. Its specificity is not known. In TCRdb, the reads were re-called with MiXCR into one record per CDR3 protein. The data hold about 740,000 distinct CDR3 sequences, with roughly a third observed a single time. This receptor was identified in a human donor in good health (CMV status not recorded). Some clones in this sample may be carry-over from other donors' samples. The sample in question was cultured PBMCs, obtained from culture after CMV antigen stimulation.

CDR3 in DNA: TGCGCCAGCAGCCATCCAGGGGAGGGTAACTATGGCTACACCTTC. Translating gives CASSHPGEGNYGYTF. J is TRBJ1-2 and V is TRBV4-1; a possible D gene is TRBD1 (6 bases). Looked up from germline, CDR1 is MGHRA and CDR2 is YSYEKL. This CDR3 spans 15 amino acids. Deletions cut 3 bases from V and 1 base from J, with 12 bases between.